One sample yielded the 29 T cell receptor beta chains listed below, sequenced in a study of T cell responses to AZD1222 COVID-19 vaccine. The protocol was immunoSEQ multiplex PCR, while the TCRdb copy is restricted to in-frame clones and leaves out a portion. The repertoire consists of about 180,000 clones, with 88% occurring once and the leading ten covering about 9.9%. The source was peripheral blood, collected 28 days after the second AZD1222 dose. Receptors were obtained from an adult who received the AZD1222 COVID-19 vaccine.

The chain carries TRBV5-1 and TRBJ1-1; D gene ambiguous. The CDR3 spans 14 residues. Per germline, CDR1 SGHRS and CDR2 YFSETQ. Trimming stripped 0 bases from V and 0 bases from J, with 6 bases between. CDR3 region: CASSLVQVNTEAFF. As DNA, the CDR3 is TGCGCCAGCAGCTTGGTCCAGGTGAACACTGAAGCTTTCTTT.

V gene TRBV14 combines with J gene TRBJ2-7; D is perhaps TRBD1 or TRBD2 (6 bases each). CDR1 and CDR2 (germline): SGHDN, FVKESK. This CDR3 spans 15 amino acids. The ends were cut back, 5 bases at V and 0 bases at J, with 14 bases in the middle. CDR3 in amino acids: CASSTGGGPSYEQYF. CDR3 DNA sequence: TGTGCCAGCAGCACAGGAGGGGGGCCCTCCTACGAGCAGTACTTC.

The chain recombines TRBV6-6 with TRBJ1-6, with TRBD1 matching 7 bases. The CDR3 is 17 residues long. The germline gives CDR1 MNHNY, CDR2 SVGAGI (reference sequence). V was pared by 5 bases and J by 0 bases, with 7 bases of the junction left unmatched. The CDR3, as DNA: TGTGCCAGCAGTCGGGACAGACCCAGCTCCTATAATTCACCCCTCCACTTT. This codes for CASSRDRPSSYNSPLHF.

The V call is TRBV9, the J call TRBJ2-1; D unresolved. Germline V CDR1 and CDR2: SGDLS, YYNGEE. Trimming left V 4 bases short and J 13 bases short, with 18 bases between. The CDR3 spans 13 residues. This CDR3 is CASSPTDASPQFF. The DNA for the CDR3 is TGTGCCAGCAGCCCTACTGACGCAAGCCCTCAGTTCTTC.

This chain connects TRBV11-3 to TRBJ2-7; D is tentatively TRBD1 or TRBD2 (5 bases each). The V gene's germline CDR1 is SGHNT and CDR2 YENEEA. V lost 0 bases and J lost 7, with 10 bases in between. The CDR3 runs to 13 residues. The CDR3 sequence: CASSLDGDGEQYF. The CDR3 DNA reads TGTGCCAGCAGCTTAGATGGGGACGGGGAGCAGTACTTC. Full variable domain (outside the CDR3, taken from reference TRBV11-3 and TRBJ2-7): EAGVVQSPRYKIIEKKQPVAFWCNPISGHNTLYWYLQNLGQGPELLIRYENEEAVDDSQLPKDRFSAERLKGVDSTLKIQPAELGDSAVYLCASSLDGDGEQYFGPGTRLTVT.

Only one count was recorded for this clone. The chain joins TRBV9 to TRBJ2-3; TRBD2 matches 12 bases. This CDR3 has 18 amino acids. V shed 0 bases, J shed 0 bases, and the junction held 5 bases outside the gene matches. Germline V gives CDR1 SGDLS, CDR2 YYNGEE. CDR3 in amino acids: CASSVGLAGDPSTDTQYF. DNA for the CDR3: TGTGCCAGCAGCGTAGGACTAGCGGGGGACCCTAGCACAGATACGCAGTATTTT.

This chain links TRBV2 with TRBJ1-5, with D tentatively TRBD1 (5 bases). The germline V and J ends were trimmed by 11 bases and 3 bases, with 17 bases remaining between them. CDR3 size: 14 residues. Germline V lookup: CDR1 SNHLY, CDR2 FYNNEI. CDR3 DNA sequence: TGTGCCTCAGCCGGCAGGGTACTCAATCAGCCCCAGCATTTT. This codes for CASAGRVLNQPQHF.

The rearrangement joins TRBV23-1 to TRBJ2-7; a weak D match, TRBD1 (6 bases). TRBV23-1 is an open reading frame, and its role is uncertain. Trimming removed 0 bases at V and 2 bases at J, with 17 bases between. The CDR3 has 17 amino acids. CDR3 sequence (DNA): TGCGCCAGCAGTCAATCTAGGAAACAGGGTTTCACCTACGAGCAGTACTTC. It encodes CASSQSRKQGFTYEQYF.

This rearrangement joins TRBV30 to TRBJ1-2; 10 bases line up with TRBD1. The V segment lost 4 bases and the J segment 4 bases; nucleotides outside the gene matches: 3. The CDR3 has 13 residues. Germline CDR1 GTSNPN, CDR2 SVGIG (reference sequence). The CDR3 sequence: CAWMRQGAYGYTF. CDR3 coding DNA: TGTGCCTGGATGAGACAGGGGGCCTATGGCTACACCTTC.

The V gene is TRBV11-3, the J gene TRBJ1-3; no clear D gene. CDR3 size: 17 residues. The V end lost 0 bases, the J end lost 0 bases, and 12 bases lay between the germline ends. Germline V gives CDR1 SGHNT, CDR2 YENEEA. CDR3 DNA: TGTGCCAGCAGCTTAGATGGAACTGTGGGCTCTGGAAACACCATATATTTT. Protein product: CASSLDGTVGSGNTIYF.

V gene TRBV4-1 combines with J gene TRBJ2-7; D tentatively fits TRBD1 or TRBD2 (7 bases each). Germline CDR1 reads MGHRA; CDR2 reads YSYEKL. CDR3 length equals 14 residues. Between the trimmed V and J ends, which lost 4 bases and 6 bases, there was a span of 16 bases. The CDR3 coding sequence is TGCGCCAGCAGCCCATCAGGGGGGGGCGGCGAGCAGTACTTC. This translates into CASSPSGGGGEQYF.

The J gene is TRBJ1-1, the V gene TRBV7-9; weak D call: TRBD1 (6 bases). V was clipped by 7 bases and J by 4 bases, with 13 bases between them. The germline V gene has CDR1 SEHNR and CDR2 FQNEAQ (reference sequence). This CDR3 comprises 13 residues. The CDR3 loop reads CASKRTGITEAFF. CDR3 coding DNA: TGTGCCAGCAAGAGAACAGGGATCACTGAAGCTTTCTTT.

The rearrangement uses TRBV28 and TRBJ1-5; D remains ambiguous. V gave up 5 bases and J gave up 0 bases, with 8 bases separating them. Germline V gives CDR1 MDHEN, CDR2 SYDVKM. There are 14 residues in the CDR3. CDR3 coding DNA: TGTGCCAGCAGTCCCTACAGTAGCAATCAGCCCCAGCATTTT. This translates into CASSPYSSNQPQHF.

This clone was picked up a small number of times. The J gene is TRBJ1-1, the V gene TRBV27; D unclear. Deletions cut 4 bases from V and 4 bases from J, with 4 bases between. The CDR3 contains 11 residues. Germline lookup yields CDR1 MNHEY and CDR2 SMNVEV (reference sequence). The CDR3 DNA is TGTGCCAGCAGTTCGGCCACTGAAGCTTTCTTT. This gives the protein CASSSATEAFF.

Points on this clone: A read error may produce the germline difference seen at one junction end. The V gene is TRBV11-1, the J gene TRBJ2-7; D is perhaps TRBD1 (6 bases). The CDR3 contains 13 residues. Germline V CDR1 and CDR2: SGHAT, FQDESV (reference sequence). CDR3 residues: CASSLGPGDALSF. CDR3 coding DNA: TGTGCCAGCAGCTTAGGTCCAGGGGACGCTCTTTCATTC. The variable domain in full, completed from reference TRBV11-1 and TRBJ2-7, reads EAEVAQSPRYKITEKSQAVAFWCDPISGHATLYWYRQILGQGPELLVQFQDESVVDDSQLPKDRFSAERLKGVDSTLKIQPAELGDSAMYLCASSLGPGDALSFGPGTRLTVT.

This chain connects TRBV19 to TRBJ2-1; 12 nucleotides match TRBD1. Germline CDR1 is LNHDA and CDR2 is SQIVND (reference sequence). The CDR3 loop spans 16 amino acids. J lost 2 bases, V lost 10 bases, and 9 bases had no gene match. The DNA for the CDR3 is TGTGCCACATATTCCGGGGACAGGGGGCCCTACAATGAGCAGTTCTTC. It specifies CATYSGDRGPYNEQFF.

The V call is TRBV4-3, the J call TRBJ1-3, with TRBD1 matching over 8 bases. From germline, CDR1 is LGHNA and CDR2 YSLEER. The V gene end was trimmed by 0 bases and the J gene end by 1 base; junction bases not matched to a gene: 5. This CDR3 has 17 residues. CDR3 sequence reads: CASSQDPQGASGNTIYF. DNA of the CDR3: TGCGCCAGCAGCCAAGATCCCCAGGGGGCGTCTGGAAACACCATATATTTT.

The chain joins TRBV4-1 to TRBJ2-1, with D tentatively TRBD1 (6 bases). The CDR3 has 16 amino acids. Between the trimmed V and J ends, which lost 4 bases and 0 bases, there was a span of 13 bases. CDR1 is MGHRA and CDR2 is YSYEKL in the germline V gene. This CDR3 is CASSRGGAHSYNEQFF. CDR3 in DNA: TGCGCCAGCAGCCGTGGGGGCGCCCACTCCTACAATGAGCAGTTCTTC.

The V gene is TRBV5-1, the J gene TRBJ1-2; D possibly corresponds to TRBD1 (6 bases). Germline lookup yields CDR1 SGHRS and CDR2 YFSETQ. The CDR3 spans 15 residues. Trimming took 2 bases from V and 8 from J, leaving 19 bases between them. CDR3 sequence: CASSLSTGGELGYTF. In nucleotides, the CDR3 is TGCGCCAGCAGCTTATCGACAGGCGGGGAACTGGGCTACACCTTC.

The genes are TRBV6-2 or TRBV6-3 and TRBJ2-2; 13 positions agree with TRBD2. The V segment lost 5 bases and the J segment 6 bases; nucleotides outside the gene matches: 0. CDR1 and CDR2 from the germline V gene are MNHEY and SVGEGT. The CDR3 length is 14 residues. CDR3 in amino acids: CASSGLAGAGELFF. The CDR3 coding sequence is TGTGCCAGCAGTGGACTAGCGGGGGCCGGGGAGCTGTTTTTT.

This sequence joins TRBV19 and TRBJ1-3; 7 bases fit TRBD1. The CDR3 is 14 residues long. From germline, CDR1 is LNHDA and CDR2 SQIVND (reference sequence). V lost 7 bases to trimming and J lost 0 bases; unmatched junction nucleotides: 3. The CDR3 bases are TGTGCCAGTACCCCAGGGGGCTCTGGAAACACCATATATTTT. Translating gives CASTPGGSGNTIYF.

The J gene is TRBJ2-3, the V gene TRBV3-1 (or the pseudogene TRBV3-2); no reliable D call. Germline V gene sequence: CDR1 LGHDT, CDR2 YNNKEL (reference sequence). Trimming removed 3 bases from V and 7 bases from J, with 14 bases in between. This CDR3 spans 14 amino acids. This CDR3 is CASSQKNRAHTQYF. Written as DNA, the CDR3 is TGTGCCAGCAGCCAGAAAAACCGGGCCCATACGCAGTATTTT.

This chain connects TRBV7-8 to TRBJ1-6, with TRBD1 as a possible D gene (6 bases). The germline CDR1 and CDR2 sequences are SGHVS and FQNEAQ. V was clipped by 5 bases and J by 10 bases, with 15 bases between them. This CDR3 is built from 14 residues. The CDR3 DNA reads TGTGCCAGCAGCCAAGGGGGGGGTAGGTCACCCCTCCACTTT. Residues: CASSQGGGRSPLHF.

The chain recombines TRBV19 with TRBJ1-5; 9 nucleotides agree with TRBD1. Germline V gene lookup returns CDR1 LNHDA and CDR2 SQIVND (reference sequence). After removal of 7 bases from V and 2 bases from J, the junction contained 12 bases not matched to a gene. The CDR3 length is 17 residues. CDR3 loop: CASKERKGDRGNQPQHF. The CDR3 bases are TGTGCCAGTAAAGAACGTAAAGGGGACAGGGGCAATCAGCCCCAGCATTTT.

V and J are TRBV2 and TRBJ2-2; 8 nucleotides match TRBD1. The CDR3 consists of 15 residues. CDR1 SNHLY and CDR2 FYNNEI come from the germline V gene. V lost 5 bases to trimming and J lost 2 bases; unmatched junction nucleotides: 4. In DNA form, the CDR3 reads TGTGCCAGCAGTTGGGACAGGTCTAACACCGGGGAGCTGTTTTTT. Protein sequence: CASSWDRSNTGELFF. Variable domain in full (rest from reference TRBV2 and TRBJ2-2): EPEVTQTPSHQVTQMGQEVILRCVPISNHLYFYWYRQILGQKVEFLVSFYNNEISEKSEIFDDQFSVERPDGSNFTLKIRSTKLEDSAMYFCASSWDRSNTGELFFGEGSRLTVL.

This chain connects TRBV19 to TRBJ1-2; D might be TRBD1 (6 bases). Germline CDR1 is LNHDA and CDR2 is SQIVND (reference sequence). The CDR3 is 14 residues long. The V end lost 4 bases, the J end lost 0 bases, and 9 bases lay between the germline ends. The CDR3 region is CASSRPGANYGYTF. CDR3 nucleotides: TGTGCCAGTAGTAGACCAGGGGCTAACTATGGCTACACCTTC.

This chain uses TRBV2 with TRBJ1-6; D not resolved. Looked up from germline, CDR1 is SNHLY and CDR2 is FYNNEI. V was cut by 4 bases and J by 10 bases, with 8 bases left in between. This CDR3 has 12 amino acids. The CDR3 nucleotides read TGTGCCAGCAGTGTCGCAGCCTCACCCCTCCACTTT. Protein: CASSVAASPLHF.

This rearrangement joins TRBV19 to TRBJ2-1, with TRBD1 matching over 7 bases. There are 12 residues in the CDR3. The ends lost 3 bases at V and 14 bases at J; junction bases unmatched: 7. Germline CDR1 reads LNHDA; CDR2 reads SQIVND (reference sequence). For the CDR3, the DNA is TGTGCCAGTAGTATCCCACAGGGGAAGAAGTTCTTC. Residues: CASSIPQGKKFF.

This clone was seen a few times. The chain uses TRBV9 and TRBJ1-5; D gene uncertain. The CDR3 contains 15 residues. V gave up 3 bases and J gave up 0 bases, with 10 bases separating them. The germline V gene encodes CDR1 SGDLS and CDR2 YYNGEE. CDR3 residues: CASSADGYSNQPQHF. The DNA for the CDR3 is TGTGCCAGCAGCGCGGACGGTTATAGCAATCAGCCCCAGCATTTT.